This TCR beta chain came from a study of control samples from healthy donors and cancer patients. Germline V gene lookup returns CDR1 MNHEY and CDR2 SVGAGI. The V and J ends lost 11 bases and 5 bases respectively, with 16 bases between them. The CDR3 has 13 amino acids. Clones were sequenced by immunoSEQ multiplex PCR, and TCRdb holds only the in-frame ones, with some missing. Of hundreds of thousands of clones detected, about 93% appear once; the ten largest clones hold around 6.5%. The receptor was isolated from a man aged 35 to 55 with head and neck cancer. The sequencing input was PBMCs. V gene TRBV6-5 combines with J gene TRBJ2-1; maybe TRBD2 (6 bases). The CDR3 protein is CAGGWATNNEQFF. The CDR3 nucleotides read TGTGCCGGGGGGTGGGCCACAAACAATGAGCAGTTCTTC.